The rows below give T cell receptor beta chains drawn from one sample of a study of blood T cell repertoires in COVID-19. Produced via immunoSEQ multiplex PCR; TCRdb's table is partial and in-frame only. Of about 140,000 clones listed, around 85% are singletons. Sample: peripheral blood. The source is a human donor in a cohort sampled during active COVID-19. CDR3s include the opening cysteine and the closing phenylalanine or tryptophan. Fields, in order: clone size, D gene, V gene, J gene, CDR3 protein, CDR3 DNA. A D gene is named only where the DNA matches it firmly. A clone size is listed for some rows: how often the clone was seen (once, few, many), or a class if it is expanded.

.	.	TRBV7-2	TRBJ2-3	CASSLNRADTQYF	TGTGCCAGCAGCCTCAACAGGGCAGATACGCAGTATTTT
once	TRBD1	TRBV9	TRBJ2-1	CASSAGTGVNEQFF	TGTGCCAGCAGCGCCGGGACAGGGGTCAATGAGCAGTTCTTC
.	.	TRBV28	TRBJ1-5	CASSFGVLPGNQPQHF	TGTGCCAGCAGTTTTGGTGTCCTCCCGGGCAATCAGCCCCAGCATTTT
.	.	TRBV9	TRBJ2-3	CASSVVGTSTDTQYF	TGTGCCAGCAGCGTAGTGGGGACAAGCACAGATACGCAGTATTTT
.	.	TRBV30	TRBJ1-3	CAWSSGLSGNTIYF	TGTGCCTGGAGTTCAGGGCTCTCTGGAAACACCATATATTTT
.	TRBD2	TRBV5-1	TRBJ2-7	CASSWGLAGGPREQYF	TGCGCCAGCAGCTGGGGACTAGCGGGAGGGCCGAGGGAGCAGTACTTC
.	TRBD1	TRBV19	TRBJ1-2	CASSGQGARGGYGYTF	TGTGCCAGTAGTGGACAGGGGGCACGTGGGGGCTATGGCTACACCTTC
.	.	TRBV30	TRBJ2-7	CAWSPPGWYEQYF	TGTGCCTGGAGTCCACCGGGATGGTACGAGCAGTACTTC
few	TRBD2	TRBV15	TRBJ2-7	CATSRGGAGGTYEQYF	TGTGCCACCAGCAGAGGAGGGGCGGGAGGGACCTACGAGCAGTACTTC
.	.	TRBV6-6	TRBJ1-1	CASSYVEGNTEAFF	TGTGCCAGCAGTTACGTGGAGGGGAACACTGAAGCTTTCTTT
.	.	TRBV6-5	TRBJ2-7	CASSYSIGQTPNEQYF	TGTGCCAGCAGTTACTCGATAGGACAGACCCCCAACGAGCAGTACTTC
.	.	TRBV18	TRBJ2-7	CASSQLNYEQYF	TGTGCCAGCTCACAGCTGAACTACGAGCAGTACTTC
.	TRBD2	TRBV7-2	TRBJ2-1	CASSLMAGVWNEQFF	TGTGCCAGCAGCTTGATGGCGGGAGTGTGGAATGAGCAGTTCTTC
.	TRBD1	TRBV9	TRBJ2-4	CASSLGTGVNIQYF	TGTGCCAGCAGCTTAGGGACAGGGGTAAACATTCAGTACTTC
.	.	TRBV19	TRBJ1-1	CASGGLPRGTEAFF	TGTGCCAGTGGAGGACTCCCGCGGGGCACTGAAGCTTTCTTT
.	.	TRBV9	TRBJ2-7	CASSASGQLYEQYF	TGTGCCAGCAGCGCTTCCGGACAGCTCTACGAGCAGTACTTC
once	.	TRBV5-1	TRBJ2-7	CASSLGSGEYYEQYF	TGCGCCAGCAGCTTGGGGTCAGGGGAATACTACGAGCAGTACTTC
once	.	TRBV15	TRBJ2-5	CATSRDRRGRHAAKETQYF	TGTGCCACCAGCAGAGATAGGAGGGGGCGGCACGCTGCGAAAGAGACCCAGTACTTC
few	.	TRBV6-1	TRBJ1-5	CASSEGPAAQPQHF	TGTGCCAGCAGTGAAGGGCCAGCGGCTCAGCCCCAGCATTTT
.	TRBD1	TRBV3-1/TRBV3-2	TRBJ2-1	CASSQTRRSRNRGLDEQFF	TGTGCCAGCAGCCAAACGAGACGATCAAGGAACAGGGGGCTCGATGAGCAGTTCTTC
.	.	TRBV14	TRBJ2-4	CASSQGGQAIQYF	TGTGCCAGCAGCCAAGGCGGGCAAGCCATTCAGTACTTC
few	.	TRBV4-3	TRBJ2-6	CASSQGQAVSGANVLTF	TGCGCCAGCAGCCAAGGACAAGCCGTCTCTGGGGCCAACGTCCTGACTTTC
.	.	TRBV28	TRBJ2-5	CASSPPGLHKETQYF	TGTGCCAGCAGTCCCCCTGGACTCCATAAAGAGACCCAGTACTTC
.	.	TRBV9	TRBJ2-1	CASSVAGGNEQFF	TGTGCCAGCAGCGTAGCAGGTGGGAATGAGCAGTTCTTC
.	.	TRBV28	TRBJ1-1	CASSLQVMNTEAFF	TGTGCCAGCAGTTTGCAGGTGATGAACACTGAAGCTTTCTTT
.	.	TRBV5-1	TRBJ2-7	CASSLEGRGSYEQYF	TGCGCCAGCAGCTTGGAGGGTAGGGGATCCTACGAGCAGTACTTC
.	.	TRBV27	TRBJ2-5	CASSPPPRTGQETQYF	TGTGCCAGCAGTCCCCCCCCACGGACTGGCCAAGAGACCCAGTACTTC
.	.	TRBV5-1	TRBJ1-6	CASRPKTDFNSPLHF	TGCGCCAGCAGACCGAAGACAGATTTTAATTCACCCCTCCACTTT
.	.	TRBV6-1	TRBJ1-6	CASSERGHSSYNSPLHF	TGTGCCAGCAGTGAAAGGGGACACAGCTCCTATAATTCACCCCTCCACTTT
.	.	TRBV10-2	TRBJ2-7	CASRSTYEQYF	TGCGCCAGCAGGTCCACCTACGAGCAGTACTTC
few	.	TRBV5-1	TRBJ1-3	CASSLAGDSGNTIYF	TGCGCCAGCAGCTTGGCCGGTGACTCTGGAAACACCATATATTTT
.	TRBD2	TRBV5-6	TRBJ2-3	CASSLVTSRSGTDTQYF	TGTGCCAGCAGCTTGGTGACTAGCCGGAGCGGCACAGATACGCAGTATTTT
.	.	TRBV30	TRBJ1-4	CAWRSRRSEKLFF	TGTGCCTGGAGGAGCAGACGGAGTGAAAAACTGTTTTTT
.	.	TRBV11-3	TRBJ2-5	CASSPRRGGGETQYF	TGTGCCAGCAGCCCCCGCCGCGGGGGCGGAGAGACCCAGTACTTC
once	TRBD2	TRBV11-2	TRBJ2-7	CASRAEASGLRGQYF	TGTGCCAGCAGGGCCGAGGCTAGCGGACTACGTGGGCAGTACTTC
.	TRBD1	TRBV3-1/TRBV3-2	TRBJ1-4	CASSQGTGGTTNEKLFF	TGTGCCAGCAGCCAAGGGACAGGGGGGACAACTAATGAAAAACTGTTTTTT
.	TRBD2	TRBV25-1	TRBJ2-2	CASSVTREAGELFF	TGTGCCAGCAGTGTTACGCGGGAGGCCGGGGAGCTGTTTTTT
.	.	TRBV11-2	TRBJ2-2	CASSPRTRNTGELFF	TGTGCCAGCAGCCCCCGTACGAGGAACACCGGGGAGCTGTTTTTT
.	TRBD2	TRBV6-5	TRBJ2-7	CASSYPGLANYEQYF	TGTGCCAGCAGTTATCCGGGACTAGCGAACTACGAGCAGTACTTC
.	TRBD1	TRBV4-1	TRBJ2-4	CASSQGTGSDIQYF	TGCGCCAGCAGCCAAGGGACAGGGTCAGACATTCAGTACTTC
.	.	TRBV3-1/TRBV3-2	TRBJ1-3	CASSRNRVGGNTIYF	TGTGCCAGCAGCCGGAATCGGGTAGGAGGAAACACCATATATTTT
.	TRBD2	TRBV6-2/TRBV6-3	TRBJ2-1	CASSTSSGGAGEQFF	TGTGCCAGCAGTACCTCTAGCGGGGGGGCGGGTGAGCAGTTCTTC
.	TRBD1	TRBV7-2	TRBJ2-3	CASSLTGTVADTQYF	TGTGCCAGCAGCCTGACCGGGACAGTGGCAGATACGCAGTATTTT
.	.	TRBV28	TRBJ2-7	CASSLNNYEQYF	TGTGCCAGCAGTTTAAACAACTACGAGCAGTACTTC
.	.	TRBV5-5	TRBJ1-2	CASSLIRGTNYGYTF	TGTGCCAGCAGCTTGATCAGGGGAACTAACTATGGCTACACCTTC
.	TRBD2	TRBV9	TRBJ2-1	CASSVGGSNEQFF	TGTGCCAGCAGCGTGGGCGGGAGCAATGAGCAGTTCTTC
.	.	TRBV5-1	TRBJ1-1	CASNRGSMNTEAFF	TGCGCCAGCAACCGGGGATCCATGAACACTGAAGCTTTCTTT
.	TRBD1	TRBV15	TRBJ2-7	CATSWTGAYEQYF	TGTGCCACCAGCTGGACAGGGGCGTACGAGCAGTACTTC
.	.	TRBV28	TRBJ1-1	CASSPLKNTEAFF	TGTGCCAGCAGCCCTTTAAAGAACACTGAAGCTTTCTTT
once	.	TRBV5-6	TRBJ1-5	CASSFRGSQPQHF	TGTGCCAGCAGCTTCCGGGGTAGCCAGCCCCAGCATTTT
.	.	TRBV6-5	TRBJ1-5	CASRKLGGGNQPQHF	TGTGCCAGCAGGAAGCTCGGGGGTGGCAATCAGCCCCAGCATTTT